This entry lists 23 T cell receptor beta chains sequenced from one sample in a study of T-cell memory formation after mild COVID-19. TCRdb recomputed calls from the 5' RACE reads with MiXCR, one row per CDR3 protein. Of about 340,000 distinct CDR3 sequences listed, approximately 12% were seen once; the top ten hold over 20%. Sample: PBMCs or a T cell subset sorted from them (not recorded which). The receptors were sampled from a man aged 18 to 29 who had mild COVID-19 (a few samples of this study predate the infection). Cell type and time point are not known.

The chain couples TRBV23-1 to TRBJ2-5; TRBD1 matches at 9 bases. TRBV23-1 is designated an ORF whose function remains uncertain. Losses at the gene ends were 10 bases for V and 5 bases for J; bases not matched to a gene: 2. This CDR3 is 11 amino acids long. As DNA, the CDR3 is TGCGCCACGGGACAGGGCGAGACCCAGTACTTC. The encoded protein is CATGQGETQYF.

This sequence joins TRBV10-3 and TRBJ2-3; weak D call: TRBD1 (8 bases). The CDR3 extends over 14 amino acids. With 4 bases removed from V and 3 bases from J, the gap between germline ends came to 11 bases. CDR1 and CDR2 (germline): ENHRY, SYGVKD. The DNA for the CDR3 is TGTGCCATCAGTGCACAGGGGGGGACAGATACGCAGTATTTT. Protein: CAISAQGGTDTQYF.

The J gene is TRBJ2-3, the V gene TRBV20-1; D is ambiguous. Trimming shortened V by 6 bases and J by 3 bases, and 16 bases separated the two germline ends. The V gene's germline CDR1 is DFQATT and CDR2 SNEGSKA (reference sequence). The CDR3 covers 14 residues. The CDR3 loop is CSAAGVRMTDTQYF. For the CDR3, the DNA is TGCAGTGCCGCCGGAGTAAGGATGACAGATACGCAGTATTTT.

This clonotype was picked up a small number of times. The chain carries TRBV7-9 and TRBJ2-3; D ambiguous. V dropped 5 bases and J dropped 6 bases, with 15 bases sitting between them. Germline CDR1 reads SEHNR; CDR2 reads FQNEAQ (reference sequence). This CDR3 spans 14 amino acids. Here the CDR3 reads CASSPPLAEDTQYF. The CDR3 bases are TGTGCCAGCAGCCCCCCGCTGGCGGAGGATACGCAGTATTTT.

Only a few counts were recorded for this clonotype. The rearrangement uses TRBV12-3 or TRBV12-4 and TRBJ2-5; 7 bases align to TRBD1. V was clipped by 5 bases and J by 10 bases; unmatched bases: 7. CDR3 length equals 12 residues. CDR3 amino acids: CASSDREWDQYF. CDR3 in DNA: TGTGCCAGCAGTGACAGGGAGTGGGACCAGTACTTC.

J is TRBJ2-1 and V is TRBV10-3; 7 positions match TRBD2. The germline gives CDR1 ENHRY, CDR2 SYGVKD. After removal of 0 bases from V and 13 bases from J, the junction contained 3 bases not matched to a gene. The CDR3 spans 12 residues. Here the CDR3 DNA reads TGTGCCATCAGTGAGTCTTCGGGACTACAGTTCTTC. Its protein is CAISESSGLQFF.

The chain links TRBV6-2 or TRBV6-3 to TRBJ2-1, with D unresolved. Trimming shortened V by 5 bases and J by 6 bases, and 14 bases separated the two germline ends. Per germline, CDR1 MNHEY and CDR2 SVGEGT. CDR3 size: 14 residues. The CDR3 region is CASSQRYWGNEQFF. Here the CDR3 DNA reads TGTGCCAGCAGTCAGCGATATTGGGGCAATGAGCAGTTCTTC.

The chain couples TRBV19 to TRBJ1-6; a weak D match, TRBD1 (5 bases). CDR3 length: 15 amino acids. From germline, CDR1 is LNHDA and CDR2 SQIVND (reference sequence). Trimming cost V 11 bases and J 2 bases, with 16 bases left between them. Here the CDR3 DNA reads TGTGCCCTGGGTAGGGGAGTGACCTATAATTCACCCCTCCACTTT. It encodes CALGRGVTYNSPLHF.

This chain joins TRBV12-5 and TRBJ2-1; perhaps TRBD1 as D (6 bases). V lost 1 base, J lost 4 bases, and 14 bases lay in between. The germline V gene has CDR1 LGHNT and CDR2 FRNRAP. CDR3 length: 16 residues. The CDR3 region has the DNA TGTGCTAGTGGTTTGGCCACCGGGACACAGTACAATGAGCAGTTCTTC. This sequence encodes CASGLATGTQYNEQFF.

This chain connects TRBV7-2 to TRBJ2-7, with D perhaps being TRBD1 or TRBD2 (5 bases each). Trimming left V 1 base short and J 3 bases short, with 10 bases between. This CDR3 has 14 residues. Germline V gene lookup returns CDR1 SGHTA and CDR2 FQGNSA. CDR3 in amino acids: CASSLGGEYYEQYF. CDR3 sequence (DNA): TGTGCCAGCAGCTTAGGAGGGGAATACTACGAGCAGTACTTC.

The chain joins TRBV11-2 to TRBJ2-7, with a tentative D call TRBD2 (5 bases). This CDR3 has 13 residues. CDR1 is SGHAT, CDR2 FQNNGV, per germline. Trimming removed 1 base at V and 4 bases at J, with 8 bases between. The CDR3 coding sequence is TGTGCCAGCAGCTTAGCTCCGGGATACGAGCAGTACTTC. It yields the protein CASSLAPGYEQYF.

The sample holds many counts of this clonotype. The V gene is TRBV9, the J gene TRBJ2-6; perhaps TRBD2 as D (5 bases). V was pared by 0 bases and J by 8 bases, with 9 bases between. This CDR3 region has 14 residues. Germline-derived CDR1 and CDR2 are SGDLS and YYNGEE. The CDR3 spells CASSVGGVTNVLTF. CDR3 sequence (DNA): TGTGCCAGCAGCGTAGGGGGAGTAACCAACGTCCTGACTTTC. Combining the CDR3 with reference TRBV9 and TRBJ2-6 gives the whole variable domain DSGVTQTPKHLITATGQRVTLRCSPRSGDLSVYWYQQSLDQGLQFLIQYYNGEERAKGNILERFSAQQFPDLHSELNLSSLELGDSALYFCASSVGGVTNVLTFGAGSRLTVL.

This clonotype was recorded at least ten times. The chain uses TRBV20-1 and TRBJ2-1; D may be TRBD2 (6 bases). V was clipped by 0 bases and J by 9 bases, with 18 bases between them. The CDR3 runs 15 residues. Germline-derived CDR1 and CDR2 are DFQATT and SNEGSKA (reference sequence). Here the CDR3 DNA reads TGCAGTGCTAGAGATGAGCGGCGGGGTTTTACTGAGCAGTTCTTC. Protein: CSARDERRGFTEQFF.

CDR3 in DNA: TGCAGTGCTTTCCGACAGGGATATTTGTCTTTCTTT. This translates into CSAFRQGYLSFF. The chain recombines TRBV20-1 with TRBJ1-1, with 7 bases lining up with TRBD1. The germline gives CDR1 DFQATT, CDR2 SNEGSKA (reference sequence). CDR3 length: 12 residues. After removal of 5 bases from V and 12 bases from J, the junction contained 12 bases not matched to a gene.

CDR3 amino acids: CASSGQGIAANTEAFF. The CDR3 region has the DNA TGCGCCAGCAGTGGACAGGGGATCGCGGCGAACACTGAAGCTTTCTTT. V is TRBV10-2 and J is TRBJ1-1, with 8 bases identical to TRBD1. Germline values: CDR1 WSHSY, CDR2 SAAADI. CDR3 size: 16 residues. Trimming removed 4 bases from V and 1 base from J; junction bases left unmatched: 8.

This clonotype was seen a handful of times. The chain has TRBV6-2 or TRBV6-3 and TRBJ2-2; maybe TRBD2 (5 bases). V lost 7 bases and J 1 base, leaving 7 bases between the germline ends. Germline V gene sequence: CDR1 MNHEY, CDR2 SVGEGT. The CDR3 runs 13 residues. Here the CDR3 DNA reads TGTGCCAGCAAACTAGTGAACACCGGGGAGCTGTTTTTT. Encoded protein: CASKLVNTGELFF.

The chain joins TRBV9 to TRBJ2-1, with TRBD1 matching over 8 bases. Germline assignment: CDR1 SGDLS and CDR2 YYNGEE. The CDR3 is 14 residues long. V was clipped by 2 bases and J by 8 bases; unmatched bases: 6. CDR3 coding DNA: TGTGCCAGCAGCGTTCACAGGGGGAGCGATGAGCAGTTCTTC. This gives the protein CASSVHRGSDEQFF.

The chain is built from TRBV11-2 and TRBJ2-7; 11 positions agree with TRBD2. Trimming at V came to 5 bases and at J to 3 bases, leaving 3 bases not matched to a gene. The CDR3 is made up of 14 amino acids. CDR1 and CDR2 (germline): SGHAT, FQNNGV. CDR3 bases: TGTGCCAGCAGCCTAGCGGGGGGTAACTACGAGCAGTACTTC. This translates into CASSLAGGNYEQYF.

This clonotype was observed a handful of times. The chain couples TRBV11-2 to TRBJ2-2; tentative D call: TRBD1 (6 bases). This CDR3 spans 16 amino acids. Germline assignment: CDR1 SGHAT and CDR2 FQNNGV. V was cut by 11 bases and J by 1 base, with 20 bases left in between. CDR3 nucleotide sequence: TGTGCCTGCGGGTCGGTCAGGGGTCAGAACACCGGGGAGCTGTTTTTT. Its translation is CACGSVRGQNTGELFF.

This clonotype was recorded a few times. This chain uses TRBV10-3 with TRBJ1-2; 8 nucleotides agree with TRBD1. Germline CDR1 is ENHRY and CDR2 is SYGVKD. CDR3 length: 18 residues. The ends lost 0 bases at V and 6 bases at J; junction bases unmatched: 15. The CDR3 spells CAISESIPSRQGLDGYTF. As DNA, the CDR3 is TGTGCCATCAGTGAGTCGATTCCAAGCCGACAGGGGCTGGATGGCTACACCTTC.

The table lists this clonotype with a few counts. J is TRBJ1-2 and V is TRBV2, with D unresolved. CDR1 SNHLY and CDR2 FYNNEI come from the germline V gene. This CDR3 is built from 13 residues. The V gene lost 5 bases and the J gene lost 4 bases, with 11 bases spanning the gap. The CDR3 nucleotides are TGTGCCAGCAGTAACTTAGGTGGCTATGGCTACACCTTC. Its protein is CASSNLGGYGYTF.

In its sample, this clonotype was seen a few times. The chain employs TRBV20-1 and TRBJ1-6; TRBD1 might be the D (6 bases). Germline V gives CDR1 DFQATT, CDR2 SNEGSKA (reference sequence). V shed 3 bases and J shed 7 bases, with 13 bases lying between them. CDR3 length equals 14 residues. CDR3 sequence: CSASPRDINSPLHF. For the CDR3, the DNA is TGCAGTGCTAGTCCCCGGGACATAAATTCACCCCTCCACTTT.

The chain uses TRBV24-1 and TRBJ1-2, with D perhaps matching TRBD1 (6 bases). The V gene's germline CDR1 is KGHDR and CDR2 SFDVKD. The CDR3 has 12 amino acids. V was trimmed by 5 bases and J by 7 bases, leaving 10 bases between them. DNA for the CDR3: TGTGCCACCAGTGTGGGGGGCGGTGGCTACACCTTC. Protein product: CATSVGGGGYTF.